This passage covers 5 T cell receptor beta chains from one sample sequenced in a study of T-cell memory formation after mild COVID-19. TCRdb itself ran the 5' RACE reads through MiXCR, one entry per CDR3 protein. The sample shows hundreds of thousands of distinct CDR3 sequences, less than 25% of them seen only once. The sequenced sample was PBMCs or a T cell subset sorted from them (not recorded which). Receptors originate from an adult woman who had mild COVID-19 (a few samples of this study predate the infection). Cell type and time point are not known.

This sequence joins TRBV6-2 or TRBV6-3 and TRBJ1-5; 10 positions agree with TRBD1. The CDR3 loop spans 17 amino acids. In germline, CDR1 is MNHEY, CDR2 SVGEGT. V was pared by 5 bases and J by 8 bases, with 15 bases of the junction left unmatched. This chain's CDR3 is CASSPVRQGQGYEPQHF. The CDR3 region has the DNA TGTGCCAGCAGTCCCGTCCGTCAGGGACAGGGGTACGAGCCCCAGCATTTT.

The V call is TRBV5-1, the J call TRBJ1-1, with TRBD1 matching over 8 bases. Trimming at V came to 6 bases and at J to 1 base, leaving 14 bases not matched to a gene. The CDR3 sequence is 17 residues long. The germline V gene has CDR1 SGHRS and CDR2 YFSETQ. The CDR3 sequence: CASNGATTGVSNTEAFF. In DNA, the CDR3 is TGCGCCAGCAACGGCGCTACGACAGGGGTGTCGAACACTGAAGCTTTCTTT.

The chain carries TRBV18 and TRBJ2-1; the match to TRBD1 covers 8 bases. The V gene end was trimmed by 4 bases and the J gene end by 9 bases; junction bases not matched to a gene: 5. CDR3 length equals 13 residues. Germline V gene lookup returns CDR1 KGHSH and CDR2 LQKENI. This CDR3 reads CASSRGQGVEQFF. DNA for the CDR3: TGTGCCAGCTCACGCGGACAGGGCGTTGAGCAGTTCTTC.

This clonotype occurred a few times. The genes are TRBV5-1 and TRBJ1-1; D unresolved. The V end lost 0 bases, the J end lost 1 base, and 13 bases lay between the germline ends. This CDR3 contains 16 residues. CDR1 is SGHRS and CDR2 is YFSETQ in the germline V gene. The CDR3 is CASSLGPQGRNTEAFF. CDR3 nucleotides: TGCGCCAGCAGCTTGGGTCCCCAAGGCAGGAACACTGAAGCTTTCTTT. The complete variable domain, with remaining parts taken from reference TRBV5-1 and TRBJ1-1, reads KAGVTQTPRYLIKTRGQQVTLSCSPISGHRSVSWYQQTPGQGLQFLFEYFSETQRNKGNFPGRFSGRQFSNSRSEMNVSTLELGDSALYLCASSLGPQGRNTEAFFGQGTRLTVV.

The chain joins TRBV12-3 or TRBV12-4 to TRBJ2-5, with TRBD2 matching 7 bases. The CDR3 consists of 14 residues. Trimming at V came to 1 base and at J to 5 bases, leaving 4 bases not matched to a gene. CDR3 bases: TGTGCCAGCAGTTTAGGGGCAGCGGGGGAGACCCAGTACTTC. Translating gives CASSLGAAGETQYF.